The T cell receptor (beta chain) described here comes from a study of shared clonotypes between healthy human individuals. Study results and limitations: The study sampled only blood, and tissue repertoires likely differ. It was expected that sequencing depth would affect clonotype sharing among donors.

Concerning this clone itself: Its cognate antigen is unknown.

Trimming pared 6 bases from V and 5 bases from J, leaving 16 bases between. Germline CDR1 is MDHEN and CDR2 is SYDVKM. The CDR3 loop spans 14 amino acids. Deep-level settings were used for running the assay. For unsorted PBMC, around 280 ng DNA per replicate equaled tens of thousands of T cell genomes. The data were produced by immunoSEQ multiplex PCR, yet TCRdb's version contains in-frame clones alone and is incomplete. This repertoire shows about half a million clones, about 80% found once; its top ten account for about an eighth. This chain connects TRBV28 to TRBJ2-5; maybe TRBD2 (6 bases). Sequencing input: PBMCs. This receptor was obtained from a woman in her thirties or forties in good health. Some clones in this sample may be carry-over from other donors' samples. The CDR3 protein is CASSTNGGGETQYF. The CDR3 DNA is TGTGCCAGCAGCACTAACGGTGGGGGGGAGACCCAGTACTTC.